The table lists the clone carrying this T cell receptor (beta chain) with a few counts. The entry originates in a study of blood T cell repertoires in COVID-19. Study summary: Samples came from the United States, Italy and Spain, spanning acute and convalescent COVID-19.

Participants spanned ages about 18 to 90 years and resided in some 22 US areas. Grouping used clinical history reported by participants in a survey and questionnaire. Original analysis: Cell counts per sample came from amplifying reference gene primers. The table came from immunoSEQ multiplex PCR; TCRdb's copy has only in-frame clones and leaves some out. V, J and clone size reflect that table, while D and trimming were determined from the DNA. The sample comprises around 250,000 clones, about 80% of which are singletons, and 14% to 15% rests with the top ten. This CDR3 region has 17 residues. The ends were cut back, 0 bases at V and 7 bases at J, with 16 bases in the middle. CDR1 is SGHAT and CDR2 is FQNNGV in the germline V gene.

V and J are TRBV11-2 and TRBJ1-6; D not certain. The clonotype originates from a man in his forties or fifties who had recovered from COVID-19. Sequencing was done on a sample of PBMCs or T cells enriched from blood (not recorded which). The CDR3 here is CASSLDTNWQINSPLHF. The CDR3 nucleotides read TGTGCCAGCAGCTTAGATACGAATTGGCAGATAAATTCACCCCTCCACTTT.